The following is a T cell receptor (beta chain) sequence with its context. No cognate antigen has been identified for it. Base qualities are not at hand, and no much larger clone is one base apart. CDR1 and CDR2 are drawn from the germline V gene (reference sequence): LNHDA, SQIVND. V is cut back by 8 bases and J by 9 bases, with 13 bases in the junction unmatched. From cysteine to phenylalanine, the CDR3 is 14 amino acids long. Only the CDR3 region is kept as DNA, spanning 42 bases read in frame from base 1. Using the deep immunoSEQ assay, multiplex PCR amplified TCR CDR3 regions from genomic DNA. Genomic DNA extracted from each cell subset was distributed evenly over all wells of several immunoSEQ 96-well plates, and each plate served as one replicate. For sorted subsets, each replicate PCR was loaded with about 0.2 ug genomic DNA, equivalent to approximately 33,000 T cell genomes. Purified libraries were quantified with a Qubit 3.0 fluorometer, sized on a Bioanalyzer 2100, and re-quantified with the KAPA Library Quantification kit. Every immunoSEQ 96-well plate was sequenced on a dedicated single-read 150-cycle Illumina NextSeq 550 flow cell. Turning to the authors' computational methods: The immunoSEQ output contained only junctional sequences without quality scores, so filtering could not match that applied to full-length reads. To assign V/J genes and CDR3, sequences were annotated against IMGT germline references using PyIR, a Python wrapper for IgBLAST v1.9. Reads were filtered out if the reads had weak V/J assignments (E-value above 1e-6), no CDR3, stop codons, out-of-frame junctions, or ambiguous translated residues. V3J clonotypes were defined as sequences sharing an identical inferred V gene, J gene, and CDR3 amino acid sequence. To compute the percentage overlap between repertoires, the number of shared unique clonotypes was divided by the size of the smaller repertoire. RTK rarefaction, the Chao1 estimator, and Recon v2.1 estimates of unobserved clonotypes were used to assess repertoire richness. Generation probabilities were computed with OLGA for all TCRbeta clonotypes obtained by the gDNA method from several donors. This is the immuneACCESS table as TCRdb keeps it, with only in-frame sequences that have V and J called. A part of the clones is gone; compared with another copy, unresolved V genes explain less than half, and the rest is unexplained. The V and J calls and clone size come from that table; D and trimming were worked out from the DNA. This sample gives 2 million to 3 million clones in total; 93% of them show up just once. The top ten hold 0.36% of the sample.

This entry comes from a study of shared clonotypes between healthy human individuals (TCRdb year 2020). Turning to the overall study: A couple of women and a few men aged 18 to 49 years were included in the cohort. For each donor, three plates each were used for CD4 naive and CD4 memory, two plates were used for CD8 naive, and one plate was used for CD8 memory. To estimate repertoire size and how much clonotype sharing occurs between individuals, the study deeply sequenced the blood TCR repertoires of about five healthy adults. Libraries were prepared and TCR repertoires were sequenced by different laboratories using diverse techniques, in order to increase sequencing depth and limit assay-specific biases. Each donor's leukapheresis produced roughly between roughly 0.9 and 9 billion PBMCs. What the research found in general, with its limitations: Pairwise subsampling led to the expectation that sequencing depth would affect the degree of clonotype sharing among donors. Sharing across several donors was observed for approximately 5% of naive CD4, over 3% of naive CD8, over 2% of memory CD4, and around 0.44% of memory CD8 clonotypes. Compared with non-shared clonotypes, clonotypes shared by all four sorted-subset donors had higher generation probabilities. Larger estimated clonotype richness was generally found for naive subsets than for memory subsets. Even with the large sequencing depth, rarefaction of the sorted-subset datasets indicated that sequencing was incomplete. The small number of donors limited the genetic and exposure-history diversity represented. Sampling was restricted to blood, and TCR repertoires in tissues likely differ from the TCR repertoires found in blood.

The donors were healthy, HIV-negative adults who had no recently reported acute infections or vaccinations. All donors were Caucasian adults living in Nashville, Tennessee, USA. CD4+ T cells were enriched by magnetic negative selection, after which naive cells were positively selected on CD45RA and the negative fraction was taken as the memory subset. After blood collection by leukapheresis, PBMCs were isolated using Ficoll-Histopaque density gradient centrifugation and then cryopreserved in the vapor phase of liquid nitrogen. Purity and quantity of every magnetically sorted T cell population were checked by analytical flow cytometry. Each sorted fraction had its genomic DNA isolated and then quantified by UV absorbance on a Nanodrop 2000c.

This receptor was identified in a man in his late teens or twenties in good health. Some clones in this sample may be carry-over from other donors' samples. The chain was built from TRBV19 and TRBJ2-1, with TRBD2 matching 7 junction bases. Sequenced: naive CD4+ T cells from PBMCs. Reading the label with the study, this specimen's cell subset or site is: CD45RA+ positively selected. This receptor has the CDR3 CASGMSGAHIEQFF. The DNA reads TGTGCCAGTGGAATGAGCGGGGCGCACATTGAGCAGTTCTTC.